A single sample gave rise to the 23 T cell receptor beta chains below, sequenced in a study of blood T cell repertoires in COVID-19. This table comes from immunoSEQ multiplex PCR, and its TCRdb copy is limited to in-frame clones, with some not included. In the table there are approximately 150,000 clones, roughly 86% of which are singletons. Sequencing was performed on peripheral blood. These receptors all come from a woman aged 55-69 years who had recovered from COVID-19.

The rearrangement uses TRBV2 and TRBJ1-4; D uncertain. Trimming removed 6 bases from V and 0 bases from J, with 8 bases in between. Germline V CDR1 and CDR2: SNHLY, FYNNEI. The CDR3 is made up of 14 amino acids. The CDR3 coding sequence is TGTGCCAGCAGAACAGATACAACTAATGAAAAACTGTTTTTT. This codes for CASRTDTTNEKLFF.

The CDR3 sequence: CASSKVPTQPLSGKLFF. Here the CDR3 DNA reads TGTGCCAGCAGCAAAGTCCCGACCCAGCCCCTATCAGGAAAACTGTTTTTT. The chain uses TRBV21-1 and TRBJ1-4; the DNA was not used to check the table's D call, TRBD1. TRBV21-1 corresponds to a pseudogene. The CDR3 has 17 residues.

The chain employs TRBV5-1 and TRBJ1-1; 7 bases match TRBD1. V gave up 3 bases and J gave up 5 bases; unmatched junction bases: 4. There are 13 residues in the CDR3. CDR1 and CDR2 from the germline V gene are SGHRS and YFSETQ. In DNA, the CDR3 is TGCGCCAGCAGCTCGACAGGGAGGACTGAAGCTTTCTTT. It translates to CASSSTGRTEAFF. Supplemented by reference TRBV5-1 and TRBJ1-1, the full variable domain reads KAGVTQTPRYLIKTRGQQVTLSCSPISGHRSVSWYQQTPGQGLQFLFEYFSETQRNKGNFPGRFSGRQFSNSRSEMNVSTLELGDSALYLCASSSTGRTEAFFGQGTRLTVV.

V usage is TRBV5-8 and J usage is TRBJ1-4; the D gene is possibly TRBD1 (5 bases). CDR3 length equals 14 residues. The germline V and J ends were trimmed by 0 bases and 7 bases, with 10 bases remaining between them. The germline CDR1 and CDR2 sequences are SGHTS and YDEGEE. The CDR3 protein is CASSLGQGGEKLFF. The DNA of the CDR3 is TGTGCCAGCAGCTTGGGGCAGGGAGGTGAAAAACTGTTTTTT.

The chain has TRBV18 and TRBJ1-2; no definite D call. This CDR3 spans 16 amino acids. The V gene lost 2 bases and the J gene lost 3 bases, with 16 bases spanning the gap. Germline V lookup: CDR1 KGHSH, CDR2 LQKENI. CDR3 bases: TGTGCCAGCTCACCATCTGAGGGTAGTAAAGACTATGGCTACACCTTC. It yields the protein CASSPSEGSKDYGYTF.

V is TRBV28 and J is TRBJ1-3, with TRBD1 matching 10 bases. This CDR3 has 15 residues. J was trimmed by 1 base and V by 8 bases; bases with no gene match: 5. CDR1 is MDHEN, CDR2 SYDVKM, per germline. The CDR3 DNA follows: TGTGCCAGCGGGGACAGGGGAGGGTCTGGAAACACCATATATTTT. As protein: CASGDRGGSGNTIYF.

V is TRBV19 and J is TRBJ1-3; D gene uncertain. Germline lookup yields CDR1 LNHDA and CDR2 SQIVND (reference sequence). Trimming stripped 7 bases from V and 3 bases from J, with 16 bases between. The CDR3 has 15 residues. Here the CDR3 reads CASTSTAIGGNTIYF. Here the CDR3 DNA reads TGTGCCAGTACCTCTACTGCGATTGGTGGAAACACCATATATTTT. Full variable domain (outside the CDR3, taken from reference TRBV19 and TRBJ1-3): DGGITQSPKYLFRKEGQNVTLSCEQNLNHDAMYWYRQDPGQGLRLIYYSQIVNDFQKGDIAEGYSVSREKKESFPLTVTSAQKNPTAFYLCASTSTAIGGNTIYFGEGSWLTVV.

V usage is TRBV6-4 and J usage is TRBJ2-3; 11 positions agree with TRBD2. After removal of 4 bases from V and 3 bases from J, the junction contained 0 bases not matched to a gene. CDR1 and CDR2 from the germline V gene are MRHNA and SNTAGT. This CDR3 is 14 amino acids long. CDR3 region: CASSASGGTDTQYF. The CDR3 DNA reads as TGTGCCAGCAGTGCTAGCGGGGGGACAGATACGCAGTATTTT.

The sample holds one count of this clone. This chain links TRBV5-5 with TRBJ2-5, with 9 nucleotides matching TRBD2. The CDR3 runs to 14 residues. Trimming removed 4 bases from V and 4 bases from J; junction bases left unmatched: 5. Germline V gene data show CDR1 as SGHKS and CDR2 as YYEKEE (reference sequence). This CDR3 is CASSVIAGVETQYF. CDR3 nucleotides: TGTGCCAGCAGCGTTATAGCGGGGGTAGAGACCCAGTACTTC. The variable domain in full, with the rest retrieved from reference TRBV5-5 and TRBJ2-5, is DAGVTQSPTHLIKTRGQQVTLRCSPISGHKSVSWYQQVLGQGPQFIFQYYEKEERGRGNFPDRFSARQFPNYSSELNVNALLLGDSALYLCASSVIAGVETQYFGPGTRLLVL.

The J gene is TRBJ1-6, the V gene TRBV3-1 (or the pseudogene TRBV3-2); no reliable D call. CDR1 is LGHDT and CDR2 is YNNKEL in the germline V gene (reference sequence). V gave up 6 bases and J gave up 10 bases, with 16 bases separating them. CDR3 length equals 14 residues. The CDR3 bases are TGTGCCAGCAGGGAGAGTATGGCCCTGTCACCCCTCCACTTT. This translates into CASRESMALSPLHF.

This clone was observed a few times. This chain uses TRBV19 with TRBJ1-2; D may be TRBD1 (6 bases). Germline V gene sequence: CDR1 LNHDA, CDR2 SQIVND (reference sequence). V lost 5 bases to trimming and J lost 0 bases, with 10 bases between them. This CDR3 has 14 residues. The CDR3 region has the DNA TGTGCCAGTAGTGTGGACAGCGCTAACTATGGCTACACCTTC. Its protein product is CASSVDSANYGYTF.

The rearrangement uses TRBV6-5 and TRBJ2-7, with TRBD1 identical over 7 bases. Trimming removed 4 bases from V and 1 base from J; junction bases left unmatched: 7. The CDR3 length is 15 residues. Germline V gene lookup returns CDR1 MNHEY and CDR2 SVGAGI. The CDR3 is CASSFGTVGSYEQYF. The CDR3 nucleotides read TGTGCCAGCAGTTTCGGGACAGTTGGATCCTACGAGCAGTACTTC.

The chain combines TRBV29-1 with TRBJ2-3; TRBD2 agrees at 10 bases. Trimming at V came to 4 bases and at J to 6 bases, leaving 7 bases not matched to a gene. The CDR3 covers 14 residues. Germline V gene data show CDR1 as SQVTM and CDR2 as ANQGSEA. The CDR3 DNA reads as TGCAGCGTTGGTCAGCGGGGGGGCGTGGATACGCAGTATTTT. This gives the protein CSVGQRGGVDTQYF.

The chain employs TRBV5-4 and TRBJ2-1, with 8 bases matching TRBD2. Losses at the gene ends were 1 base for V and 0 bases for J; bases not matched to a gene: 3. This CDR3 has 16 residues. The germline CDR1 and CDR2 sequences are SGHNT and YYREEE (reference sequence). In DNA form, the CDR3 reads TGTGCCAGCAGCTTGATACTAGCGGCCTCCTACAATGAGCAGTTCTTC. Its translation: CASSLILAASYNEQFF.

The V gene is TRBV3-1 (or the pseudogene TRBV3-2), the J gene TRBJ1-4, with 9 bases fitting TRBD1. This CDR3 has 14 amino acids. The ends lost 1 base at V and 7 bases at J; junction bases unmatched: 1. Germline V lookup: CDR1 LGHDT, CDR2 YNNKEL (reference sequence). Written as DNA, the CDR3 is TGTGCCAGCAGCCAAGGACAGGGGGGTGAAAAACTGTTTTTT. It yields the protein CASSQGQGGEKLFF.

CDR3 in amino acids: CASSTTGTGFNEQYF. The CDR3 DNA sequence: TGTGCCAGTAGTACAACCGGGACAGGGTTCAACGAGCAGTACTTC. The genes are TRBV19 and TRBJ2-7, with 9 bases fitting TRBD1. The CDR3 runs to 15 residues. The V gene's germline CDR1 is LNHDA and CDR2 SQIVND (reference sequence). V lost 4 bases, J lost 5 bases, and 9 bases stayed unmatched.

The V gene is TRBV3-1 (or the pseudogene TRBV3-2), the J gene TRBJ2-7, with TRBD1 matching over 8 bases. Germline lookup yields CDR1 LGHDT and CDR2 YNNKEL (reference sequence). V shed 0 bases, J shed 8 bases, and the junction held 3 bases outside the gene matches. The CDR3 has 13 residues. CDR3 in DNA: TGTGCCAGCAGCCAAGATCGACAGGGGAAGCAGTACTTC. Translating gives CASSQDRQGKQYF.

The chain has TRBV5-1 and TRBJ2-2; D might be TRBD1 (5 bases). The V end lost 4 bases, the J end lost 6 bases, and 13 bases lay between the germline ends. Germline V gene sequence: CDR1 SGHRS, CDR2 YFSETQ. The CDR3 covers 14 residues. Here the CDR3 DNA reads TGCGCCAGCAGCCCCGGTAGGGGCCCCGGGGAGCTGTTTTTT. It specifies CASSPGRGPGELFF.

The chain combines TRBV19 with TRBJ1-6; D not resolved. The CDR3 consists of 15 residues. V was shortened by 6 bases and J by 9 bases, with 18 bases between the two germline ends. The germline V gene has CDR1 LNHDA and CDR2 SQIVND (reference sequence). The CDR3 region has the DNA TGTGCCAGTAGCTACCCCCGGCAAAACAGTTCACCCCTCCACTTT. This gives the protein CASSYPRQNSSPLHF.

The chain couples TRBV5-1 to TRBJ1-1; D is possibly TRBD1 (6 bases). V dropped 3 bases and J dropped 5 bases, with 11 bases sitting between them. Germline CDR1 SGHRS, CDR2 YFSETQ. This CDR3 has 13 amino acids. The CDR3 DNA reads TGCGCCAGCAGCTCAACAGGGACGACTGAAGCTTTCTTT. Protein sequence: CASSSTGTTEAFF.

This chain joins TRBV5-4 and TRBJ2-5, with D tentatively TRBD1 (5 bases). V lost 0 bases to trimming and J lost 5 bases, with 8 bases between them. CDR3 length: 13 residues. Germline assignment: CDR1 SGHNT and CDR2 YYREEE (reference sequence). The CDR3 nucleotides read TGTGCCAGCAGCTTGGCTGGGGCCGAGACCCAGTACTTC. Encoded protein: CASSLAGAETQYF.

The rearrangement joins TRBV6-1 to TRBJ1-6, with D unclear. CDR1 is MNHNS, CDR2 SASEGT, per germline. Trimming took off 2 bases at V and 7 bases at J, with 12 bases between the two ends. The CDR3 has 15 amino acids. CDR3 region: CASSEFPTGNSPLHF. CDR3 nucleotides: TGTGCCAGCAGTGAATTTCCCACGGGAAATTCACCCCTCCACTTT.

The genes are TRBV5-1 and TRBJ2-3, with D possibly being TRBD1 (6 bases). This CDR3 comprises 14 residues. V was pared by 1 base and J by 5 bases, with 11 bases between. Germline CDR1 SGHRS, CDR2 YFSETQ. The CDR3 DNA is TGCGCCAGCAGCTTGACAGGGCTGGTAGATACGCAGTATTTT. Its translation is CASSLTGLVDTQYF.